These 5 T cell receptor beta chains share one sample of origin, sequenced in a study of cytomegalovirus exposure and HLA in healthy donors (dated by TCRdb to about 2017). Library preparation was by the immunoSEQ multiplex PCR assay. For the multiplex PCR, a mixture combining 60 forward primers for TCR Vbeta segments and 13 reverse primers for TCR Jbeta segments was used. Imported from immuneACCESS, the table was reduced by TCRdb to in-frame sequences with V and J called. These copies leave out some clones; in studies compared against another copy, an unresolved V gene accounts for under half, and the cause of the remainder is not known. Here the sample has 60,000 to 75,000 clones; 55% to 75% occur a single time. The top ten hold around 10% of the sample. Sequencing used PBMCs. Receptors originate from a woman in her 40s in good health and CMV-seropositive.

This clone was counted only a few times. The chain carries TRBV10-3 and TRBJ2-1; TRBD1 matches 9 bases. The trim removed 8 bases at V and 4 bases at J, leaving 9 bases unmatched. Germline V gene sequence: CDR1 ENHRY, CDR2 SYGVKD. This CDR3 has 15 residues. CDR3 protein: CAIDPGDRGYNEQFF. CDR3 in DNA: TGTGCCATCGACCCCGGAGACAGGGGGTACAATGAGCAGTTCTTC.

This rearrangement joins TRBV6-1 to TRBJ1-5; no clear D gene. Germline values: CDR1 MNHNS, CDR2 SASEGT. Trimming took off 8 bases at V and 1 base at J, with 9 bases between the two ends. The CDR3 runs to 13 residues. The CDR3 sequence: CASDQESNQPQHF. CDR3 nucleotide sequence: TGTGCCAGCGATCAGGAAAGCAATCAGCCCCAGCATTTT.

This clone was counted between two and nine times. V usage is TRBV18 and J usage is TRBJ2-3; the match to TRBD2 covers 7 bases. With 5 bases clipped from V and 1 base from J, the junction kept 3 bases outside the gene matches. The germline V gene encodes CDR1 KGHSH and CDR2 LQKENI. CDR3 length equals 14 residues. The CDR3 protein is CASSSSGGTDTQYF. The DNA of the CDR3 is TGTGCCAGCTCATCTAGCGGAGGCACAGATACGCAGTATTTT.

A few counts support this clone. This sequence joins TRBV5-4 and TRBJ1-2; D is possibly TRBD1 (5 bases). Germline V gene lookup returns CDR1 SGHNT and CDR2 YYREEE (reference sequence). Trimming took off 1 base at V and 6 bases at J, with 10 bases between the two ends. CDR3 length equals 13 residues. The CDR3 sequence: CASSLWGQHGYTF. DNA of the CDR3: TGTGCCAGCAGCTTGTGGGGCCAGCATGGCTACACCTTC. Variable domain in full (rest from reference TRBV5-4 and TRBJ1-2): ETGVTQSPTHLIKTRGQQVTLRCSSQSGHNTVSWYQQALGQGPQFIFQYYREEENGRGNFPPRFSGLQFPNYSSELNVNALELDDSALYLCASSLWGQHGYTFGSGTRLTVV.

The chain has TRBV2 and TRBJ1-2; no reliable D call. V lost 6 bases, J lost 1 base, and 9 bases lay in between. This CDR3 spans 13 amino acids. Germline CDR1 SNHLY, CDR2 FYNNEI. The CDR3 region is CASRVGVNYGYTF. The CDR3 region has the DNA TGTGCCAGCAGAGTCGGGGTTAACTATGGCTACACCTTC.